These 7 T cell receptor beta chains originate from one sample sequenced in a study of cytomegalovirus exposure and HLA in healthy donors. PCR amplification relied on 60 Vbeta primers (plus 13 Jbeta primers). TCRdb's table, derived via immunoSEQ multiplex PCR, lists solely in-frame clones and lacks some. The sample lists some 25,000 clones, approximately 75% occurring once. Sequencing was done on a sample of PBMCs. These receptors all come from a male donor in good health and CMV-seronegative.

The V call is TRBV4-3, the J call TRBJ2-2; D not resolved. V was clipped by 0 bases and J by 6 bases, with 14 bases between them. CDR3 length: 16 amino acids. The germline CDR1 and CDR2 sequences are LGHNA and YSLEER. The CDR3 bases are TGCGCCAGCAGCCAAGATTACCGATTTAGCTCCGGGGAGCTGTTTTTT. Translation gives CASSQDYRFSSGELFF.

J is TRBJ2-7 and V is TRBV7-9, with D uncertain. Germline-derived CDR1 and CDR2 are SEHNR and FQNEAQ (reference sequence). This CDR3 has 17 residues. V was clipped by 2 bases and J by 3 bases, with 20 bases between them. The CDR3 sequence: CASSLPGSGLSVYEQYF. The CDR3 DNA reads TGTGCCAGCAGCTTACCCGGTTCAGGCCTCTCAGTCTACGAGCAGTACTTC.

Written as DNA, the CDR3 is TGTGCCAGCAGCTTATCTGGCTGGCGGCAAGAGACCCAGTACTTC. It specifies CASSLSGWRQETQYF. The V gene is TRBV7-3, the J gene TRBJ2-5; D is uncertain. Per germline, CDR1 SGHTA and CDR2 FQGTGA. This CDR3 is built from 15 residues. Trimming removed 2 bases from V and 2 bases from J, with 12 bases in between.

This rearrangement joins TRBV7-2 to TRBJ2-1, with 7 bases fitting TRBD1. The CDR3 covers 15 residues. Germline CDR1 SGHTA, CDR2 FQGNSA. The junction had 11 bases not matched to a gene; V was cut back by 6 bases and J by 6 bases. The CDR3 coding sequence is TGTGCCAGCAGTCCCACATACAGGGGTCGCAATGAGCAGTTCTTC. It translates to CASSPTYRGRNEQFF.

The chain joins TRBV28 to TRBJ1-2; 8 bases match TRBD1. Germline CDR1 MDHEN, CDR2 SYDVKM. With V trimmed by 3 bases and J by 2 bases, 2 bases remained unmatched. The length of the CDR3 is 14 residues. The CDR3 spells CASSFSGGNYGYTF. The CDR3 DNA follows: TGTGCCAGCAGTTTTTCAGGGGGCAACTATGGCTACACCTTC.

The V call is TRBV6-1, the J call TRBJ2-3; 7 nucleotides agree with TRBD2. The V gene end was trimmed by 5 bases and the J gene end by 3 bases; junction bases not matched to a gene: 5. The CDR3 covers 14 residues. Germline V lookup: CDR1 MNHNS, CDR2 SASEGT. The CDR3 is CASSSGLNTDTQYF. DNA of the CDR3: TGTGCCAGCAGTTCGGGACTAAATACAGATACGCAGTATTTT.

The genes are TRBV5-3 and TRBJ2-2, with a weak D call TRBD1 (5 bases). TRBV5-3 is given ORF status, its function remaining uncertain. V lost 3 bases to trimming and J lost 1 base, with 13 bases between them. This CDR3 region has 16 residues. In DNA form, the CDR3 reads TGTGCCAGAAGCTACCAGACAGCTTTGAACACCGGGGAGCTGTTTTTT. This encodes CARSYQTALNTGELFF.